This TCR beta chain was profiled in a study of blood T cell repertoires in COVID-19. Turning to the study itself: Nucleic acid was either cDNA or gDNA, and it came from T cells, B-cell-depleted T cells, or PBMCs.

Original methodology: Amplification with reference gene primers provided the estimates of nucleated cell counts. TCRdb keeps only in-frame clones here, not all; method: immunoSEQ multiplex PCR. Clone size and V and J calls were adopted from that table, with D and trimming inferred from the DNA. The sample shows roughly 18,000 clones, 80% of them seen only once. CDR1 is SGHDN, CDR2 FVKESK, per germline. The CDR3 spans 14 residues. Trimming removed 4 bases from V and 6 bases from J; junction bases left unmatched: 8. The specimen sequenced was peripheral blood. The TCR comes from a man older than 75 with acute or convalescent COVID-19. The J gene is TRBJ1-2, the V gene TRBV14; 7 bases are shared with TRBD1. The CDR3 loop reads CASSPQRQGHGYTF. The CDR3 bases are TGTGCCAGCAGCCCTCAACGACAGGGTCATGGCTACACCTTC. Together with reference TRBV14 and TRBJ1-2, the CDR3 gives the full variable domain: EAGVTQFPSHSVIEKGQTVTLRCDPISGHDNLYWYRRVMGKEIKFLLHFVKESKQDESGMPNNRFLAERTGGTYSTLKVQPAELEDSGVYFCASSPQRQGHGYTFGSGTRLTVV.